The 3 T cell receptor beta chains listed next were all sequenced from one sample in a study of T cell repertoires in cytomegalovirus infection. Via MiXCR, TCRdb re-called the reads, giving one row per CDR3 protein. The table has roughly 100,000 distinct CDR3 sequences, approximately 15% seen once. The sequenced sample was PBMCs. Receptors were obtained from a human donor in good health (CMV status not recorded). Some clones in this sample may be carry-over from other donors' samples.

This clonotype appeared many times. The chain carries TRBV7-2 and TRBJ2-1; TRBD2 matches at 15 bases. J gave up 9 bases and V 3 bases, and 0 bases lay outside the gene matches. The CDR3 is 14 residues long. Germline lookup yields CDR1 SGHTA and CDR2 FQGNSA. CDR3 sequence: CASSLGLAGGEQFF. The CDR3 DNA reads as TGTGCCAGCAGCTTGGGACTAGCGGGGGGTGAGCAGTTCTTC. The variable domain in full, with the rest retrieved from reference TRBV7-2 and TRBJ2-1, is GAGVSQSPSNKVTEKGKDVELRCDPISGHTALYWYRQSLGQGLEFLIYFQGNSAPDKSGLPSDRFSAERTGGSVSTLTIQRTQQEDSAVYLCASSLGLAGGEQFFGPGTRLTVL.

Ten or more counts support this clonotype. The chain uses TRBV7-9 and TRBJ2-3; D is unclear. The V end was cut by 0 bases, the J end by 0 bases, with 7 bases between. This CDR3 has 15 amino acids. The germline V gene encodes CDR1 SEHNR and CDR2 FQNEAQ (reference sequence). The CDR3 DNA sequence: TGTGCCAGCAGCTTAGCAGTTGCTAGCACAGATACGCAGTATTTT. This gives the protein CASSLAVASTDTQYF.

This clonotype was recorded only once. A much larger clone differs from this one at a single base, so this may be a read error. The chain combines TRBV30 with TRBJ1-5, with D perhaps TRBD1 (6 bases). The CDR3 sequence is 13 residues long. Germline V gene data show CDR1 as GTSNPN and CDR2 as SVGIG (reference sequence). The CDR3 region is CATGGLGNQPQHF. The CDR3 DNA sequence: TGTGCGACCGGGGGGCTCGGCAATCAGCCCCAGCATTTT.